Listed below are T cell receptor beta chains from one sample, sequenced in a study of cytomegalovirus exposure and HLA in healthy donors. Here immunoSEQ multiplex PCR was the method, and the copy in TCRdb shows in-frame clones only, minus some. The sample has about 140,000 clones, about 80% seen once. Sequencing was carried out using PBMCs. The source is a man aged 30 to 39 in good health and CMV-seropositive. The CDR3 runs from the conserved cysteine through the conserved F or W. Fields, in order: CDR3 protein, CDR3 DNA, J gene, clone size, V gene, D gene. D genes are given only for firm matches. Clone size is stated in some rows and not others, as once, few, many or a class when expanded.

CAIYQGSGDTQYF	TGTGCCATATACCAGGGCTCGGGAGATACGCAGTATTTT	TRBJ2-3	-	TRBV10-3	-
CASSEAREQYF	TGTGCCAGCAGTGAAGCGCGCGAGCAGTACTTC	TRBJ2-7	few	TRBV6-1	-
CASRMGLAGGNEQFF	TGTGCCAGCAGAATGGGACTAGCGGGAGGCAATGAGCAGTTCTTC	TRBJ2-1	few	TRBV6-5	TRBD2
CASSPGQDQEQFF	TGCGCCAGCAGCCCGGGACAGGACCAGGAGCAGTTCTTC	TRBJ2-1	-	TRBV5-1	TRBD1
CAVPGSGGGNEQFF	TGTGCCGTCCCTGGTAGCGGGGGGGGGAATGAGCAGTTCTTC	TRBJ2-1	-	TRBV5-6	TRBD2
CASSAGPEQYF	TGTGCCAGCAGTGCTGGCCCGGAGCAGTACTTC	TRBJ2-7	-	TRBV2	-
CASSSAWGQGPYYGYTF	TGTGCCAGCAGCAGTGCTTGGGGACAGGGACCATACTATGGCTACACCTTC	TRBJ1-2	once	TRBV5-4	TRBD1
CASRLGPDSSEQYF	TGTGCCAGCAGGCTGGGGCCTGATTCCTCCGAGCAGTACTTC	TRBJ2-7	-	TRBV7-9	-
CASSVGVNPVDTIYF	TGTGCCAGCAGCGTAGGCGTCAACCCGGTGGACACCATATATTTT	TRBJ1-3	-	TRBV9	-
CASSRDRDDGYTF	TGTGCCAGCAGCCGCGACAGGGATGATGGCTACACCTTC	TRBJ1-2	-	TRBV6-5	TRBD1
CASSQDPGVYYGYTF	TGCGCCAGCAGCCAAGATCCAGGGGTTTACTATGGCTACACCTTC	TRBJ1-2	once	TRBV4-1	-
CASSSFGGNTEAFF	TGCGCCAGCAGCTCTTTCGGGGGGAACACTGAAGCTTTCTTT	TRBJ1-1	-	TRBV5-1	-
CSSSFAGPGQGYGYTF	TGTTCCAGCAGCTTCGCCGGGCCGGGACAGGGGTATGGCTACACCTTC	TRBJ1-2	-	TRBV7-9	TRBD1
CASSLVGRENPYF	TGTGCCAGCAGCTTAGTAGGTCGGGAGAATCCGTACTTC	TRBJ2-7	-	TRBV7-2	-
CAWRDRRGGYTF	TGTGCCTGGAGGGACAGGAGGGGTGGCTACACCTTC	TRBJ1-2	-	TRBV30	TRBD1
CASSVTSPYNEQFF	TGTGCCAGCAGCGTAACTAGCCCCTACAATGAGCAGTTCTTC	TRBJ2-1	-	TRBV9	-
CASSQELGGAGETQYF	TGTGCCAGCAGCCAAGAACTCGGGGGGGCCGGGGAGACCCAGTACTTC	TRBJ2-5	-	TRBV4-2	TRBD2
CARSLREGSSNQPQHF	TGTGCCAGAAGCTTGCGGGAGGGATCTAGCAATCAGCCCCAGCATTTT	TRBJ1-5	-	TRBV5-3	-
CAISEPGQPYNEQFF	TGTGCCATCAGTGAGCCGGGACAGCCCTACAATGAGCAGTTCTTC	TRBJ2-1	-	TRBV10-3	TRBD1
CASSYGEQGTVGVLTF	TGTGCCAGCAGCTACGGGGAACAGGGGACGGTCGGCGTCCTGACTTTC	TRBJ2-6	few	TRBV5-6	TRBD1
CASSSGGEQFF	TGCGCCAGCAGCTCGGGTGGTGAGCAGTTCTTC	TRBJ2-1	-	TRBV5-1	-
CASSGGLAGEQFF	TGTGCCAGTAGTGGGGGACTAGCGGGGGAGCAGTTCTTC	TRBJ2-1	-	TRBV19	TRBD2
CASSRQGANEQYF	TGTGCCAGCTCCAGACAGGGGGCCAACGAGCAGTACTTC	TRBJ2-7	-	TRBV18	TRBD1
CAWSPGIEALHF	TGTGCCTGGTCTCCCGGCATCGAGGCCCTCCACTTT	TRBJ1-6	-	TRBV30	-
CASRNGGRTDTQYF	TGTGCCAGCAGAAATGGGGGCCGCACAGATACGCAGTATTTT	TRBJ2-3	-	TRBV6-5	-
CASSLDLWDSSYEQYF	TGTGCCAGCAGCTTGGATTTGTGGGACAGCTCCTACGAGCAGTACTTC	TRBJ2-7	once	TRBV7-9	TRBD1
CASNPGTGAPNLYGYTF	TGTGCCAGCAACCCGGGGACAGGGGCCCCGAACCTCTATGGCTACACCTTC	TRBJ1-2	-	TRBV27	TRBD1
CASSRKPGTIAIEANQPQHF	TGCGCCAGCAGCCGTAAACCAGGGACAATTGCTATAGAAGCAAATCAGCCCCAGCATTTT	TRBJ1-5	-	TRBV5-1	-
CASCRTDNNQPQHF	TGTGCCAGCTGTAGGACAGATAACAATCAGCCCCAGCATTTT	TRBJ1-5	-	TRBV2	-
CASSDRTGGSYEQYF	TGCGCCAGCAGCGACCGGACAGGGGGGTCCTACGAGCAGTACTTC	TRBJ2-7	-	TRBV5-1	TRBD1
CASYRGMNTEAFF	TGTGCCAGCTACAGGGGAATGAACACTGAAGCTTTCTTT	TRBJ1-1	-	TRBV6-5	TRBD1
CASSESDFEQFF	TGCGCCAGCAGTGAGTCGGACTTTGAGCAGTTCTTC	TRBJ2-1	few	TRBV10-1	-
CASSLPSGRGSTDTQYF	TGTGCCAGCAGCCTTCCTAGCGGGAGGGGTAGCACAGATACGCAGTATTTT	TRBJ2-3	-	TRBV5-4	TRBD2
CASSASAGQTNEKLFF	TGTGCCAGCAGCGCTTCAGCGGGACAAACTAATGAAAAACTGTTTTTT	TRBJ1-4	-	TRBV9	-
CASSRLFMNTEAFF	TGTGCCAGTAGTAGACTGTTCATGAACACTGAAGCTTTCTTT	TRBJ1-1	-	TRBV19	-
CAIIRGQGSPHSTYEQYF	TGTGCCATCATTCGGGGACAGGGTTCACCACACAGTACCTACGAGCAGTACTTC	TRBJ2-7	-	TRBV21-1	-
CASSPGTEGPDTQYF	TGCGCCAGCAGCCCCGGGACGGAGGGCCCAGATACGCAGTATTTT	TRBJ2-3	-	TRBV5-1	-
CASSTWASSTGELFF	TGCGCCAGCAGCACCTGGGCCTCATCCACCGGGGAGCTGTTTTTT	TRBJ2-2	-	TRBV4-1	-
CASSELTGDTEAFF	TGTGCCAGCAGTGAGCTAACAGGGGACACTGAAGCTTTCTTT	TRBJ1-1	-	TRBV6-1	TRBD1
CASSYHRVPEAFF	TGTGCCAGCAGCTACCACAGGGTTCCTGAAGCTTTCTTT	TRBJ1-1	once	TRBV13	-
CASSDSTGGGYTF	TGTGCCAGCAGTGACTCCACGGGGGGAGGCTACACCTTC	TRBJ1-2	-	TRBV6-4	-
CASSVGLAGVGGTEQFF	TGTGCCAGCAGTGTGGGTCTAGCGGGAGTGGGAGGAACTGAGCAGTTCTTC	TRBJ2-1	-	TRBV6-4	TRBD2
CASSEQGTGGKDGYTF	TGTGCCAGCAGTGAGCAAGGGACAGGGGGCAAGGATGGCTACACCTTC	TRBJ1-2	once	TRBV25-1	TRBD1
CASSQVQGDQPQHF	TGTGCCAGCAGCCAAGTACAGGGTGATCAGCCCCAGCATTTT	TRBJ1-5	-	TRBV28	-
CASSPRTVNTGELFF	TGTGCCAGCAGCCCCAGGACAGTTAACACCGGGGAGCTGTTTTTT	TRBJ2-2	-	TRBV7-9	-
CASSKNTGATEAFF	TGTGCCAGCAGCAAAAACACAGGGGCCACTGAAGCTTTCTTT	TRBJ1-1	-	TRBV11-3	TRBD1
CASSYRGEETQYF	TGTGCCAGTAGTTACAGGGGGGAAGAGACCCAGTACTTC	TRBJ2-5	-	TRBV19	TRBD1
CASSVAAGRPNYGYTF	TGTGCCAGCAGCGTAGCTGCAGGGCGACCTAACTATGGCTACACCTTC	TRBJ1-2	-	TRBV9	-
CASSRTSGNYEQYF	TGTGCCAGCAGCCGGACTAGCGGTAACTACGAGCAGTACTTC	TRBJ2-7	once	TRBV4-2	TRBD2
CASSSGTAIPPYEQYF	TGCGCCAGCAGTTCCGGGACAGCAATTCCCCCCTACGAGCAGTACTTC	TRBJ2-7	few	TRBV4-1	TRBD1
CASSFGGPAYEQYF	TGTGCCAGCAGTTTCGGGGGGCCAGCCTACGAGCAGTACTTC	TRBJ2-7	-	TRBV28	-
CASSLEAGLGTQYF	TGCGCCAGCAGCTTGGAAGCGGGGTTGGGGACGCAGTATTTT	TRBJ2-3	once	TRBV5-1	TRBD2
CASSLPPGQGHSNEQFF	TGCGCCAGCAGCCTACCCCCGGGACAGGGTCACTCCAATGAGCAGTTCTTC	TRBJ2-1	-	TRBV4-1	TRBD1
CASTLLGGQTNTEAFF	TGTGCCAGCACCCTTTTGGGGGGACAGACTAACACTGAAGCTTTCTTT	TRBJ1-1	-	TRBV5-6	TRBD1
CASSLTSGEQFF	TGTGCCAGCAGCTTAACGTCGGGTGAGCAGTTCTTC	TRBJ2-1	-	TRBV7-3	-
CASRVIAGGNEQFF	TGTGCCAGCAGAGTAATAGCGGGGGGCAATGAGCAGTTCTTC	TRBJ2-1	once	TRBV11-3	TRBD2
CASSDAQDGELFF	TGTGCCAGCAGTGATGCACAGGACGGGGAGCTGTTTTTT	TRBJ2-2	-	TRBV6-1	-
CASSPGWTGNTEAFF	TGTGCCAGCAGTCCAGGGTGGACGGGGAACACTGAAGCTTTCTTT	TRBJ1-1	once	TRBV28	-
CAWSSPGQGAGAFF	TGTGCCTGGAGTAGCCCGGGACAGGGGGCTGGAGCTTTCTTT	TRBJ1-1	once	TRBV30	TRBD1
CASRYTGASNQPQHF	TGTGCCAGCAGATACACAGGGGCAAGCAATCAGCCCCAGCATTTT	TRBJ1-5	-	TRBV6-1	TRBD1